The T cell receptor (beta chain) described here comes from a study of human thymus T cells. This table comes from immunoSEQ multiplex PCR, and its TCRdb copy is limited to in-frame clones, with some not included. The repertoire includes tens of thousands of clones, roughly 95% of them detected once, and around 0.034% sits in the top ten. Resections were taken during corrective heart surgery, and the thymus tissue came from these. Corrective surgery for congenital heart defects was being performed on the healthy Finnish infants who served as donors. From germline, CDR1 is SGHKS and CDR2 YYEKEE (reference sequence). The CDR3 is made up of 16 amino acids. Trimming removed 0 bases at V and 0 bases at J, with 11 bases between.

The genes are TRBV5-5 and TRBJ2-3; D call uncertain. The sequence came from a girl in the first two years of life with a congenital heart defect but otherwise immunologically healthy. Sequencing used thymus tissue. The CDR3 sequence: CASSLVQRFSTDTQYF. The CDR3 bases are TGTGCCAGCAGCTTGGTGCAGCGATTTAGCACAGATACGCAGTATTTT.